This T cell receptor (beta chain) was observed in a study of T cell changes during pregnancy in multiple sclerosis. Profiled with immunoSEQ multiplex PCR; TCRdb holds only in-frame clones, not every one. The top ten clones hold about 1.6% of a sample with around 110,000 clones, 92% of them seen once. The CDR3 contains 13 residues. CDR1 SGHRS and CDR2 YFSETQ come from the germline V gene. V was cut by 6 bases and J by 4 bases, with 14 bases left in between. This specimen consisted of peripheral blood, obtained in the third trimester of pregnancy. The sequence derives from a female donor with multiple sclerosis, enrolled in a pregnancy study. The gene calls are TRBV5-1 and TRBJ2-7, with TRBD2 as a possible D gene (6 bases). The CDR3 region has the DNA TGCGCCAGCAACCTGGAGGGCCGGTACGAGCAGTACTTC. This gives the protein CASNLEGRYEQYF.